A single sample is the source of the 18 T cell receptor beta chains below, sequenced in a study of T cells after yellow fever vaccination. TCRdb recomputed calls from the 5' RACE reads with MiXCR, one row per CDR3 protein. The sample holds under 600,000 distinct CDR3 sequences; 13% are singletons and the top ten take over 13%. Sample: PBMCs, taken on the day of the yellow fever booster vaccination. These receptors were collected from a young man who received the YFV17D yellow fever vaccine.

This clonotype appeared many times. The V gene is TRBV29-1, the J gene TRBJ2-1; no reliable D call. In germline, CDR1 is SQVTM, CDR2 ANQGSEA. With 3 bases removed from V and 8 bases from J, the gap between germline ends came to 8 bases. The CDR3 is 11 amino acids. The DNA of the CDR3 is TGCAGCGTTGACCCTGTGGATGAGCAGTTCTTC. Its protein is CSVDPVDEQFF.

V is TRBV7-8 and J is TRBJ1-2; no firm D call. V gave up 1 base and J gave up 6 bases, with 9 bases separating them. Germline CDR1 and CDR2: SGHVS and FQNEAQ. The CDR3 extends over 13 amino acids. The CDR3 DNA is TGTGCCAGCAGCTTAGGGATTATCGATGGCTACACCTTC. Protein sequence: CASSLGIIDGYTF. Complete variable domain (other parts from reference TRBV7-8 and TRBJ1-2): GAGVSQSPRYKVAKRGQDVALRCDPISGHVSLFWYQQALGQGPEFLTYFQNEAQLDKSGLPSDRFFAERPEGSVSTLKIQRTQQEDSAVYLCASSLGIIDGYTFGSGTRLTVV.

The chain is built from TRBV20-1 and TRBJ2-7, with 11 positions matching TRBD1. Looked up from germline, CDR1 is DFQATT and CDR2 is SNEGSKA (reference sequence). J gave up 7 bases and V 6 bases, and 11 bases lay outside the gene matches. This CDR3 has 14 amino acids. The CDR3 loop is CSAKPGQGVEEQYF. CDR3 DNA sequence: TGCAGTGCCAAGCCGGGACAGGGGGTTGAGGAGCAGTACTTC.

CDR3 amino acids: CASSPSGTGSSGANVLTF. The CDR3 DNA follows: TGTGCCAGCTCACCTTCCGGGACAGGAAGCTCTGGGGCCAACGTCCTGACTTTC. The chain has TRBV18 and TRBJ2-6, with 8 bases aligning to TRBD1. Germline-derived CDR1 and CDR2 are KGHSH and LQKENI. CDR3 length: 18 amino acids. V was pared by 3 bases and J by 0 bases, with 7 bases of the junction left unmatched.

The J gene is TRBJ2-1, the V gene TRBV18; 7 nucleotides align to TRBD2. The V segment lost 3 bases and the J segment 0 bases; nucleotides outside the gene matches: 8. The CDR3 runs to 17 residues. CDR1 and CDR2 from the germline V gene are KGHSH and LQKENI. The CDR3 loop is CASSPNRLASSYNEQFF. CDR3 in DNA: TGTGCCAGCTCACCCAACCGACTAGCTAGCTCCTACAATGAGCAGTTCTTC.

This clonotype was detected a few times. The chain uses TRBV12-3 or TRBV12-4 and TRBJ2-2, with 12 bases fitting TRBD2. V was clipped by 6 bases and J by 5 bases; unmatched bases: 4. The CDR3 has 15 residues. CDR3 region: CASSGLAGWTGELFF. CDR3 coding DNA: TGTGCCAGCAGCGGACTAGCGGGATGGACCGGGGAGCTGTTTTTT.

CDR3 DNA sequence: TGTGCCAGCAGTTTAGAAAGGAAGGGGACGGATACGCAGTATTTT. Encoded protein: CASSLERKGTDTQYF. The gene calls are TRBV27 and TRBJ2-3, with D tentatively TRBD1 or TRBD2 (5 bases each). This CDR3 spans 15 amino acids. Germline lookup yields CDR1 MNHEY and CDR2 SMNVEV (reference sequence). The V gene lost 2 bases and the J gene lost 6 bases, with 15 bases spanning the gap.

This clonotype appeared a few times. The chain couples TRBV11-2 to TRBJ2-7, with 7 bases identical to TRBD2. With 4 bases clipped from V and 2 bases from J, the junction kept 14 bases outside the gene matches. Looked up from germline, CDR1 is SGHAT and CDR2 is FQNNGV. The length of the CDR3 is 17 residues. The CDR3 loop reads CASSSHRDGLAAYEQYF. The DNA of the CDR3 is TGTGCCAGCAGCTCTCACCGAGACGGCCTAGCGGCCTACGAGCAGTACTTC.

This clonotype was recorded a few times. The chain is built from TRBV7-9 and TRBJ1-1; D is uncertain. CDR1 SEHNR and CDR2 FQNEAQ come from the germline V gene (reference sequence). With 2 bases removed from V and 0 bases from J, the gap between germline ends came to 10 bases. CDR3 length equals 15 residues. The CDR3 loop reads CASSLRVQVNTEAFF. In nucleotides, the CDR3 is TGTGCCAGCAGCTTAAGAGTTCAAGTGAACACTGAAGCTTTCTTT.

Here the CDR3 DNA reads TGCGCCAGCAGGGGTTCCCGCGAGCAGTACTTC. This codes for CASRGSREQYF. The rearrangement uses TRBV5-1 and TRBJ2-7; no firm D call. The V end was cut by 5 bases, the J end by 6 bases, with 9 bases between. Germline CDR1 reads SGHRS; CDR2 reads YFSETQ. The CDR3 length is 11 residues.

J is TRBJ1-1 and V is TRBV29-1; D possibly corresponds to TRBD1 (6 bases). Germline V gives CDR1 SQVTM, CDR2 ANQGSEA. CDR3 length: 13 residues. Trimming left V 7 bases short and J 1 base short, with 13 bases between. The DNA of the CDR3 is TGCAGCGGCCAGGGGACCCCGAACACTGAAGCTTTCTTT. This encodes CSGQGTPNTEAFF.

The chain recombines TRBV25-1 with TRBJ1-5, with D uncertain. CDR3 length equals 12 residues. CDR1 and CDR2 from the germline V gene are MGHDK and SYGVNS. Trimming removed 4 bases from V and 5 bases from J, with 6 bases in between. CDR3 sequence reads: CASSGHDQPQHF. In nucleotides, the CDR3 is TGTGCCAGCAGTGGTCATGATCAGCCCCAGCATTTT.

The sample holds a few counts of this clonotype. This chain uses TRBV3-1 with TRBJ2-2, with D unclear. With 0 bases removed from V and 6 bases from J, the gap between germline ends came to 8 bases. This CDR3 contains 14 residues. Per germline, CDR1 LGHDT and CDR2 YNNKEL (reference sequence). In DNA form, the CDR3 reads TGTGCCAGCAGCCAAGAGTTTAGCCCCGGGGAGCTGTTTTTT. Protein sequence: CASSQEFSPGELFF. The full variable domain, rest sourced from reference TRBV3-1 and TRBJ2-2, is DTAVSQTPKYLVTQMGNDKSIKCEQNLGHDTMYWYKQDSKKFLKIMFSYNNKELIINETVPNRFSPKSPDKAHLNLHINSLELGDSAVYFCASSQEFSPGELFFGEGSRLTVL.

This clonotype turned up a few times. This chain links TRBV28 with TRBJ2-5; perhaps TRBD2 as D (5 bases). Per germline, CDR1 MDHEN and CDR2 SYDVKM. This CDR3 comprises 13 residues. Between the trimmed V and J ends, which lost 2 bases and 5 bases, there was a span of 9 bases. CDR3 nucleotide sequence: TGTGCCAGCAGTTTACGGTGGAGGGAGACCCAGTACTTC. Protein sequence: CASSLRWRETQYF.

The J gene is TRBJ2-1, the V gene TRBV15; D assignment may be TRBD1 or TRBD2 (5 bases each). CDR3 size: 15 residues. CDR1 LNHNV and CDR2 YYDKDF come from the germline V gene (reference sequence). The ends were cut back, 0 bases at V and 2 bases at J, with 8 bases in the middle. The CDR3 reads CATSRDMGAYNEQFF. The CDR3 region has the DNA TGTGCCACCAGCAGAGACATGGGGGCCTACAATGAGCAGTTCTTC.

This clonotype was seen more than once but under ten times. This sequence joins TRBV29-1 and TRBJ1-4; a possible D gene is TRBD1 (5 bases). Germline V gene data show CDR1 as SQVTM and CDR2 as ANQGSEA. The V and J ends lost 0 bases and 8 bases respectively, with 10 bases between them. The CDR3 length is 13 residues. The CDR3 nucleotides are TGCAGCGTTGAAGAAGGGGCGGCAGAAAAACTGTTTTTT. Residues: CSVEEGAAEKLFF.

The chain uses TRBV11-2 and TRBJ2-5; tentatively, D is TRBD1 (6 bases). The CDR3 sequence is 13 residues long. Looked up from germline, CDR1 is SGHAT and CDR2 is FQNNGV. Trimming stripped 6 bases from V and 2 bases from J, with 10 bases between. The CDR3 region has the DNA TGTGCCAGCAGATATACAGGGCAAGAGACCCAGTACTTC. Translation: CASRYTGQETQYF.

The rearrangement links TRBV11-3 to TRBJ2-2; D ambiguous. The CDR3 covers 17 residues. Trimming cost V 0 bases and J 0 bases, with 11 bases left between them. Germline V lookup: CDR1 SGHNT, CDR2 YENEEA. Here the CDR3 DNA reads TGTGCCAGCAGCTTAGATGGGCGGAGCGCGAACACCGGGGAGCTGTTTTTT. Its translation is CASSLDGRSANTGELFF.